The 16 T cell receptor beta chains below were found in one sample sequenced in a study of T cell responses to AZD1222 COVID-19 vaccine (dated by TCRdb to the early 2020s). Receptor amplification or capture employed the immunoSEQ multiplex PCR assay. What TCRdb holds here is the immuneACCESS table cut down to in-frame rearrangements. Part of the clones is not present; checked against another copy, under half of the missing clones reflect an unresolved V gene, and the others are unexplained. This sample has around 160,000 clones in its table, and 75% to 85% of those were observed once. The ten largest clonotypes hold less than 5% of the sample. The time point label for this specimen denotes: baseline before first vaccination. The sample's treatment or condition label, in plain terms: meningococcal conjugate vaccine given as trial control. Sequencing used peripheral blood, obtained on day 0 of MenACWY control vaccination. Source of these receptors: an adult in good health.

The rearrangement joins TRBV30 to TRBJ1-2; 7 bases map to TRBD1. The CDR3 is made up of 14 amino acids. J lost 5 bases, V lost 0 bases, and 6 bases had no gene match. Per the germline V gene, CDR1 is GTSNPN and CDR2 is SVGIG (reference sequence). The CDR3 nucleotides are TGTGCCTGGAGTGTAGAGGGGGCCAAGTATGGCTACACCTTC. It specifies CAWSVEGAKYGYTF.

The CDR3 loop is CASSPEGSLPQHF. The CDR3, as DNA: TGTGCCAGCAGTCCCGAGGGGTCGTTGCCCCAGCATTTT. The chain has TRBV6-6 and TRBJ1-5, with D maybe TRBD1 (5 bases). This CDR3 is built from 13 residues. Germline V gene lookup returns CDR1 MNHNY and CDR2 SVGAGI (reference sequence). Deletions cut 5 bases from V and 9 bases from J, with 14 bases between.

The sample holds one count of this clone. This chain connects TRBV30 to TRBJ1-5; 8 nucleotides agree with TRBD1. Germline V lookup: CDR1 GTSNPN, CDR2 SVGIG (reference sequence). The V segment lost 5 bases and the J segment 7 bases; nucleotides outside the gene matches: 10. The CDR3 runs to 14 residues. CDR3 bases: TGTGCCTGGGCTGGACAGGGAGGGCGGCAGCCCCAGCATTTT. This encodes CAWAGQGGRQPQHF.

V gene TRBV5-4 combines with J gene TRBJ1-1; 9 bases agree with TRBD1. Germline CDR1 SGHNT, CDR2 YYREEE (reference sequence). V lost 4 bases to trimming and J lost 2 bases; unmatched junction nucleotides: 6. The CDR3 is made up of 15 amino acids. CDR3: CASSNRDRVNTEAFF. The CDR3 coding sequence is TGTGCCAGCAGCAACCGGGACAGGGTAAACACTGAAGCTTTCTTT.

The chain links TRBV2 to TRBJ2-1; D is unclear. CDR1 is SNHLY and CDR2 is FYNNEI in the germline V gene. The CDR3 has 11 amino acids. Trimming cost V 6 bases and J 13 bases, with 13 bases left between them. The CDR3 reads CASRLTKPQFF. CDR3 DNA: TGTGCCAGCAGACTTACCAAGCCCCAGTTCTTC.

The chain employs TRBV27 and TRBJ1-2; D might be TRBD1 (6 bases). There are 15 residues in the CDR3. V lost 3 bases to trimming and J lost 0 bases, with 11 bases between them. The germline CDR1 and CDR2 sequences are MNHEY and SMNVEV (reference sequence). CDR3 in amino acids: CASSFGGQANYGYTF. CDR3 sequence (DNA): TGTGCCAGCAGTTTTGGGGGGCAGGCTAACTATGGCTACACCTTC.

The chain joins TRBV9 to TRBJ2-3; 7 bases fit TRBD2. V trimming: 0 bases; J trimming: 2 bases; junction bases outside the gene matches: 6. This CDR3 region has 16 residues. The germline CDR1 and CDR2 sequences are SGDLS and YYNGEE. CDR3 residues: CASSVGASGVTDTQYF. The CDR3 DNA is TGTGCCAGCAGCGTAGGGGCTAGCGGCGTCACAGATACGCAGTATTTT.

The CDR3 DNA is TGCGCCAGCAGTCATGCCGACCGCGTAGGGTCACCCCTCCACTTT. Translated, it gives CASSHADRVGSPLHF. J is TRBJ1-6 and V is TRBV23-1; D uncertain. TRBV23-1 is designated an ORF whose function remains uncertain. The CDR3 length is 15 residues. V lost 3 bases, J lost 10 bases, and 16 bases lay in between.

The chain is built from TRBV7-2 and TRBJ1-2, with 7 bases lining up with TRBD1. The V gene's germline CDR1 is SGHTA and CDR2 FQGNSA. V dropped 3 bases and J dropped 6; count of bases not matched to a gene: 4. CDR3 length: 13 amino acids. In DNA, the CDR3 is TGTGCCAGCAGCTTCCAAGGGGGCAATGGCTACACCTTC. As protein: CASSFQGGNGYTF.

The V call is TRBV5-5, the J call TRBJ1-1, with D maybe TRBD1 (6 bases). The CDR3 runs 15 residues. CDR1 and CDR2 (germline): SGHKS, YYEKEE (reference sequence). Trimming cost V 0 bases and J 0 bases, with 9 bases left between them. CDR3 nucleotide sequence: TGTGCCAGCAGCTTGGATGGGGGGCTGAACACTGAAGCTTTCTTT. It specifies CASSLDGGLNTEAFF.

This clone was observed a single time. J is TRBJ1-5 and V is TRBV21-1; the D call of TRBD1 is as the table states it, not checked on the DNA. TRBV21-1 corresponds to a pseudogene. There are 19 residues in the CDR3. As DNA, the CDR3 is TGTGCCAGCAGCAAAGGGTACCGGGACAGCATCTTTAGCAATCAGCCCCAGCATTTT. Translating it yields CASSKGYRDSIFSNQPQHF.

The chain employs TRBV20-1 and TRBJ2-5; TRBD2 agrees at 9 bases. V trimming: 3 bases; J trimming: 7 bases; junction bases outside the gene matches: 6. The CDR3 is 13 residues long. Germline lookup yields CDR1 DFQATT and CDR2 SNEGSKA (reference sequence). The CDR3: CSASSSGGGTQYF. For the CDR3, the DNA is TGCAGTGCTAGTAGTAGCGGGGGAGGGACCCAGTACTTC.

The DNA for the CDR3 is TGTGCCAGCGGATCGGGGGCCCAGTACTTC. Protein sequence: CASGSGAQYF. The chain carries TRBV27 and TRBJ2-5; weak D call: TRBD2 (6 bases). The V end lost 8 bases, the J end lost 9 bases, and 10 bases lay between the germline ends. CDR3 size: 10 residues. Germline V gene lookup returns CDR1 MNHEY and CDR2 SMNVEV (reference sequence).

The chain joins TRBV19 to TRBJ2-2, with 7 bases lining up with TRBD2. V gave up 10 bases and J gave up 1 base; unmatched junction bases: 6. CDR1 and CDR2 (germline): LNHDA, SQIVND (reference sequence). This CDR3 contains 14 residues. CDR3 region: CATRGSMNTGELFF. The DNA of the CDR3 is TGTGCCACCCGCGGGAGTATGAACACCGGGGAGCTGTTTTTT.

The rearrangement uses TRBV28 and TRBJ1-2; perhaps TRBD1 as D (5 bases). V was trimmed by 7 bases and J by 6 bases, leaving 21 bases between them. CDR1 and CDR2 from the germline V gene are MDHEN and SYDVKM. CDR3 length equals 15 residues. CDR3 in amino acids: CASTPNRNRLDGYTF. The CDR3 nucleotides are TGTGCCAGCACTCCCAATCGGAACAGGCTTGATGGCTACACCTTC.

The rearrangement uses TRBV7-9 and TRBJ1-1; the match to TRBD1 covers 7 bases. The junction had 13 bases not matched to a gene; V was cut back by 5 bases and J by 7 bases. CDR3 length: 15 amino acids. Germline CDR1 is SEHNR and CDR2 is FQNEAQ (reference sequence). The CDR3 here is CASSPYPGQTLEAFF. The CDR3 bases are TGTGCCAGCAGCCCCTACCCGGGACAGACCCTTGAAGCTTTCTTT.